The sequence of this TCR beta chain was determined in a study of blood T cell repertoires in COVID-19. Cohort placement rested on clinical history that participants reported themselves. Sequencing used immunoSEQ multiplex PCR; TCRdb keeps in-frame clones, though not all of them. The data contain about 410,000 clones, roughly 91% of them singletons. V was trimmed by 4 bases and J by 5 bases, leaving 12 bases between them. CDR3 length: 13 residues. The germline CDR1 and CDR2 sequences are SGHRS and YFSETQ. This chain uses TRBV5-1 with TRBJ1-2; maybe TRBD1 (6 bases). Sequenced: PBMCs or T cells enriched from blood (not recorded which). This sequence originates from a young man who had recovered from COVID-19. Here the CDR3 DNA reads TGCGCCAGCAGCCAAGAACAGGGTTATGGCTACACCTTC. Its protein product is CASSQEQGYGYTF. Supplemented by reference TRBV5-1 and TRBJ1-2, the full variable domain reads KAGVTQTPRYLIKTRGQQVTLSCSPISGHRSVSWYQQTPGQGLQFLFEYFSETQRNKGNFPGRFSGRQFSNSRSEMNVSTLELGDSALYLCASSQEQGYGYTFGSGTRLTVV.